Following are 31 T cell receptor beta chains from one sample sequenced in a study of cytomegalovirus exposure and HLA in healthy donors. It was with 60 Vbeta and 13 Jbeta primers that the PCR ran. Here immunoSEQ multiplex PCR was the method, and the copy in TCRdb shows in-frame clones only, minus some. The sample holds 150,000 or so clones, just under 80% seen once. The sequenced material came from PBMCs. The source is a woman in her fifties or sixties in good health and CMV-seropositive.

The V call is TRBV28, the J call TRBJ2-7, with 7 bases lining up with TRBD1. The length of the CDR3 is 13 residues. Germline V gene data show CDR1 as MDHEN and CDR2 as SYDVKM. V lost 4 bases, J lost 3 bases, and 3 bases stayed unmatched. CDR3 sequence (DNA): TGTGCCAGCAGTTCGACAGGGTACTACGAGCAGTACTTC. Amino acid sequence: CASSSTGYYEQYF.

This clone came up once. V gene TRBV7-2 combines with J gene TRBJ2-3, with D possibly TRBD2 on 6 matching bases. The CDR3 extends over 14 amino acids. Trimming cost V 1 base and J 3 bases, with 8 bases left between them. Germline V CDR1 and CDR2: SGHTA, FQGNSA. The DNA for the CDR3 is TGTGCCAGCAGCTTAGAACGGGAGACAGATACGCAGTATTTT. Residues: CASSLERETDTQYF.

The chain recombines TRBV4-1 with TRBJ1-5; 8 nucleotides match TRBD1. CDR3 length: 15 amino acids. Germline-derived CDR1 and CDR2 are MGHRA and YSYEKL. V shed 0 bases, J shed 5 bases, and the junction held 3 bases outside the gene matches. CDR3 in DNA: TGCGCCAGCAGCCAAGACCCGACAGGGGATCAGCCCCAGCATTTT. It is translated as CASSQDPTGDQPQHF.

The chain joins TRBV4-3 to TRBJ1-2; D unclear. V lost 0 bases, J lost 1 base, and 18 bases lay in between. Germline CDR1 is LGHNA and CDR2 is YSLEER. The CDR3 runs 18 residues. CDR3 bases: TGCGCCAGCAGCCAAGAAGCTACCAGTCCGGGTAATAACTATGGCTACACCTTC. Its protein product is CASSQEATSPGNNYGYTF.

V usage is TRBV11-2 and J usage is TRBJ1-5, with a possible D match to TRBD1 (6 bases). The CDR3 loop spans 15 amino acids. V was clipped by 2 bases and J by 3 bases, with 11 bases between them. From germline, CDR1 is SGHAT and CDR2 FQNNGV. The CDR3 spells CASSLRPGVNQPQHF. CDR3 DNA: TGTGCCAGCAGCTTACGGCCAGGGGTCAATCAGCCCCAGCATTTT.

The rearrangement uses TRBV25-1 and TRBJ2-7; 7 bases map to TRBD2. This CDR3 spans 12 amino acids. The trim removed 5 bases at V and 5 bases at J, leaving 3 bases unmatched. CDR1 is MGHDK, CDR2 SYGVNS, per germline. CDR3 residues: CASSWEGHEQYF. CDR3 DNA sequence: TGTGCCAGCAGTTGGGAGGGACACGAGCAGTACTTC.

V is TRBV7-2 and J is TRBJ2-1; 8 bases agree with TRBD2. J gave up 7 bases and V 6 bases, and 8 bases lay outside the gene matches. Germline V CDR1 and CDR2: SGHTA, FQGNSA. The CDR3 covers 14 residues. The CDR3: CASRPGGIVNEQFF. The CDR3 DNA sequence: TGTGCCAGCAGACCGGGAGGGATTGTGAATGAGCAGTTCTTC.

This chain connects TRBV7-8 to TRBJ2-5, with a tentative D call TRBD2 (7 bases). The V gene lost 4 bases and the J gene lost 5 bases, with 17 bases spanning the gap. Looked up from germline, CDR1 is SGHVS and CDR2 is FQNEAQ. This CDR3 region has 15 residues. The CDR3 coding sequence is TGTGCCAGCAGCTCTCCCTGGGGGGGGCCGGAGACCCAGTACTTC. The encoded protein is CASSSPWGGPETQYF.

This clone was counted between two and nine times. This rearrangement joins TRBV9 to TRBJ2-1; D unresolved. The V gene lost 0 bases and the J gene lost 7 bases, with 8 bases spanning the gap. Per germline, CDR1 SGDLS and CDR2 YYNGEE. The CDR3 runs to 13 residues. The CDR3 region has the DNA TGTGCCAGCAGCGTAGGGGTGAGGAATGAGCAGTTCTTC. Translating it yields CASSVGVRNEQFF.

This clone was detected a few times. Here the CDR3 reads CASSHLDRGQDEKLFF. Written as DNA, the CDR3 is TGTGCCAGCAGCCACCTCGACAGGGGGCAAGATGAAAAACTGTTTTTT. The rearrangement joins TRBV5-4 to TRBJ1-4; 10 bases map to TRBD1. This CDR3 has 16 amino acids. Trimming removed 4 bases from V and 6 bases from J; junction bases left unmatched: 9. CDR1 is SGHNT, CDR2 YYREEE, per germline (reference sequence).

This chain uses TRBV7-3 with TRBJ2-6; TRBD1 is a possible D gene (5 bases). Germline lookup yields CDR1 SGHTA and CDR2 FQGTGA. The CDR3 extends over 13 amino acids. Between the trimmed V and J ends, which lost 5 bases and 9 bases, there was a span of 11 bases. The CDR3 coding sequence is TGTGCCAGCAGCATCCAGGGTGTCAACGTCCTGACTTTC. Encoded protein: CASSIQGVNVLTF.

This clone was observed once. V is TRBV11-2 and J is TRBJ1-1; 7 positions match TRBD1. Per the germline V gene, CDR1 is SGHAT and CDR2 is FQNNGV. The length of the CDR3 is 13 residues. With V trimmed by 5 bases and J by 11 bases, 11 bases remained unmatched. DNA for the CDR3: TGTGCCAGCAGCCCCCGGGACAGAGGTAACGCTTTCTTT. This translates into CASSPRDRGNAFF.

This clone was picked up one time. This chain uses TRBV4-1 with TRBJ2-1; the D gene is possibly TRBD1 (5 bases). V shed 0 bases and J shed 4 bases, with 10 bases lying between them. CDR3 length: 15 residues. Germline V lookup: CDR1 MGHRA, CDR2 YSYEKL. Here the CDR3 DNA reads TGCGCCAGCAGCCAAGATGGCCAGGGTTACAATGAGCAGTTCTTC. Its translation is CASSQDGQGYNEQFF.

The CDR3 spells CSVERVSYGYTF. For the CDR3, the DNA is TGCAGCGTTGAGCGGGTCTCCTATGGCTACACCTTC. The rearrangement uses TRBV29-1 and TRBJ1-2; D gene uncertain. The V and J ends lost 3 bases and 4 bases respectively, with 9 bases between them. From germline, CDR1 is SQVTM and CDR2 ANQGSEA. This CDR3 contains 12 residues.

This CDR3 reads CASSVRGDRGRADTQYF. The CDR3 bases are TGTGCCAGCAGTGTGAGAGGGGACAGGGGGCGAGCAGATACGCAGTATTTT. The rearrangement joins TRBV2 to TRBJ2-3; 12 bases are a match to TRBD1. V dropped 4 bases and J dropped 4; count of bases not matched to a gene: 9. The CDR3 sequence is 17 residues long. Germline CDR1 is SNHLY and CDR2 is FYNNEI.

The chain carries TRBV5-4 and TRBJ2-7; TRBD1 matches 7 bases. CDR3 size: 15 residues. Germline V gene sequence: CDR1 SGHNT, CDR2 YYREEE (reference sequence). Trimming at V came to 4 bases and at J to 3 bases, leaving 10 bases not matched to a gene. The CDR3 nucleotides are TGTGCCAGCAGCCCAGGACAGGAAGGGGGCTACGAGCAGTACTTC. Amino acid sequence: CASSPGQEGGYEQYF.

The CDR3 DNA reads TGTGCCAGCAGTTACGGGGTACGCCCTGAAGCTTTCTTT. Translation: CASSYGVRPEAFF. The rearrangement uses TRBV28 and TRBJ1-1; D gene uncertain. CDR1 and CDR2 from the germline V gene are MDHEN and SYDVKM. Trimming took 4 bases from V and 6 from J, leaving 12 bases between them. The CDR3 covers 13 residues.

Here the CDR3 reads CASSLVGDPTEAFF. CDR3 coding DNA: TGTGCCAGCAGTTTGGTAGGGGATCCCACTGAAGCTTTCTTT. This chain connects TRBV28 to TRBJ1-1, with D possibly TRBD1 on 5 matching bases. This CDR3 contains 14 residues. Germline CDR1 MDHEN, CDR2 SYDVKM. V was clipped by 3 bases and J by 4 bases, with 12 bases between them.

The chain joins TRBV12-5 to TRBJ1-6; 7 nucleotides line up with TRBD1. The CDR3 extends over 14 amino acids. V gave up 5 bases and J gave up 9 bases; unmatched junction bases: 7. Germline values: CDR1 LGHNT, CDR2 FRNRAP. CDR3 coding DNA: TGTGCTAGTGGTCGACAGGGCCTCGCTTCACCCCTCCACTTT. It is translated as CASGRQGLASPLHF.

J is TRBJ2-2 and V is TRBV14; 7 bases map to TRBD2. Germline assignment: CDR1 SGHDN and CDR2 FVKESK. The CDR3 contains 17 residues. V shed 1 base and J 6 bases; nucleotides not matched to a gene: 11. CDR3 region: CASSQVRGSLVAGELFF. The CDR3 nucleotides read TGTGCCAGCAGCCAAGTGCGGGGGTCTCTGGTCGCCGGGGAGCTGTTTTTT.

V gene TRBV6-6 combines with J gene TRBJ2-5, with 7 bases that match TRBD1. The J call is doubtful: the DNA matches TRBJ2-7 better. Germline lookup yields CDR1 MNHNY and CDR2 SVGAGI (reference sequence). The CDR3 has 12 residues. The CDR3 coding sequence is TGTGCCAGCGGGAAGGGACAGAACGAGCAGTACTTC. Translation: CASGKGQNEQYF.

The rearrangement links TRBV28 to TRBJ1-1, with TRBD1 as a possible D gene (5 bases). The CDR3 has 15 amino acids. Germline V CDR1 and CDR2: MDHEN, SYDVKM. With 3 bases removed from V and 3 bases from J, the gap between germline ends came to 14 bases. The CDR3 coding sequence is TGTGCCAGCAGTTTTCGGGCGGGGGGGGACACTGAAGCTTTCTTT. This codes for CASSFRAGGDTEAFF.

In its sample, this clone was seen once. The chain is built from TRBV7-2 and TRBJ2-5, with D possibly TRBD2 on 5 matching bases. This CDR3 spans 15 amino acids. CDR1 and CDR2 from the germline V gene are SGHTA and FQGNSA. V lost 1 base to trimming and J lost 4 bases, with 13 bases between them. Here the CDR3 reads CASSLGVSEGETQYF. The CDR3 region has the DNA TGTGCCAGCAGCTTAGGGGTCTCCGAGGGAGAGACCCAGTACTTC.

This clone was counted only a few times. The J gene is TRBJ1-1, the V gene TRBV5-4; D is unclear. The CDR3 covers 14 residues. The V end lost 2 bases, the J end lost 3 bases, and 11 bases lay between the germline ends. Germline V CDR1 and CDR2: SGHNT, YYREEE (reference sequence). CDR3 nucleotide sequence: TGTGCCAGCAGCTTCGCGGGAGTTGACACTGAAGCTTTCTTT. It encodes CASSFAGVDTEAFF. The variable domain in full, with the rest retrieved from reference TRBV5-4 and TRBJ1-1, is ETGVTQSPTHLIKTRGQQVTLRCSSQSGHNTVSWYQQALGQGPQFIFQYYREEENGRGNFPPRFSGLQFPNYSSELNVNALELDDSALYLCASSFAGVDTEAFFGQGTRLTVV.

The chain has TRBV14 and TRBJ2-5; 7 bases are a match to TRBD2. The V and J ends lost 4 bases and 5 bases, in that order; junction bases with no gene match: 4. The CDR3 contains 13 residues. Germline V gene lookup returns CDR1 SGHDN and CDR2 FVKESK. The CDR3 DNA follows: TGTGCCAGCAGCCCGACTAGCCACGAGACCCAGTACTTC. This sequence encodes CASSPTSHETQYF.

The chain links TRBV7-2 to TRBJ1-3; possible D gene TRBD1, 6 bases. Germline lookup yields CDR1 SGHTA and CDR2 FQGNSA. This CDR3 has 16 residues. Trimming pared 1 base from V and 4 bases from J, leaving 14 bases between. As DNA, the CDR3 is TGTGCCAGCAGCTTAGGGGTGGCAGGGGAAGGAAACACCATATATTTT. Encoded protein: CASSLGVAGEGNTIYF.

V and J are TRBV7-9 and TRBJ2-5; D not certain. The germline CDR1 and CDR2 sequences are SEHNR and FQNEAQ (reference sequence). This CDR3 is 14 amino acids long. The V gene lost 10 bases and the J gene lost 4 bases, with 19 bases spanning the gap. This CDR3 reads CATSLNGGGETQYF. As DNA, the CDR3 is TGTGCCACATCACTAAACGGTGGTGGAGAGACCCAGTACTTC.

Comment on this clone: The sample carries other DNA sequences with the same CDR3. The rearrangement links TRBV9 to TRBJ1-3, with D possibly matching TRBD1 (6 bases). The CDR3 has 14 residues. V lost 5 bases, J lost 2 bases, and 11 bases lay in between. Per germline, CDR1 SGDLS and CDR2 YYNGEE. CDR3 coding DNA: TGTGCCAGCAGTGTCGAGGGGGCTGGAAACACCATATATTTT. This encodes CASSVEGAGNTIYF.

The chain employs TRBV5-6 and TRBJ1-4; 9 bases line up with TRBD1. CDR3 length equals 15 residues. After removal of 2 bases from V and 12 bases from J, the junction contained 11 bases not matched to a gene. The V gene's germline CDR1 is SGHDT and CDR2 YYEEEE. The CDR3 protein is CASSLIGQGSEELFF. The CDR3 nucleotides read TGTGCCAGCAGCTTAATAGGACAGGGGTCGGAAGAACTGTTTTTT.

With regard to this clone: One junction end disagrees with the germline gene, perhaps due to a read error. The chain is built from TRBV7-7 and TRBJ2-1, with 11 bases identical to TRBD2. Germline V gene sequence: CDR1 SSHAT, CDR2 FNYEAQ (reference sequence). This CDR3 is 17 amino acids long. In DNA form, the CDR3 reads TGTGCTAGCAGCCTCCCCGGCCTAGCGGGAGGTTGCCATGAGCAGTTCTTC. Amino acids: CASSLPGLAGGCHEQFF.

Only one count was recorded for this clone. CDR3: CASSRDREADTQYF. CDR3 coding DNA: TGTGCCAGCAGCCGGGACAGGGAGGCAGATACGCAGTATTTT. The rearrangement joins TRBV9 to TRBJ2-3; TRBD1 aligns across 9 bases. CDR1 SGDLS and CDR2 YYNGEE come from the germline V gene. V lost 4 bases and J lost 4; bases outside the gene matches: 4. The CDR3 sequence is 14 residues long.